This passage covers 32 T cell receptor beta chains from one sample sequenced in a study of early T cells in non-severe SARS-CoV-2 infection. TCRdb re-analysed the 5' RACE reads in MiXCR, keeping a single row per CDR3 protein. The table shows tens of thousands of distinct CDR3 sequences, with approximately 5.4% occurring only once. The sample taken for sequencing was whole blood. These receptors originate from an adult who was a healthcare worker with PCR-confirmed SARS-CoV-2 infection or an uninfected control (not recorded which).

This clonotype showed up many times. The gene calls are TRBV7-9 and TRBJ2-3, with D perhaps matching TRBD1 (5 bases). CDR3 length: 13 amino acids. Germline CDR1 is SEHNR and CDR2 is FQNEAQ (reference sequence). With 4 bases removed from V and 3 bases from J, the gap between germline ends came to 8 bases. CDR3 bases: TGTGCCAGCAGCTCCGCAGGGACAGATACGCAGTATTTT. Its translation is CASSSAGTDTQYF. Full variable domain (missing parts from reference TRBV7-9 and TRBJ2-3): DTGVSQNPRHKITKRGQNVTFRCDPISEHNRLYWYRQTLGQGPEFLTYFQNEAQLEKSRLLSDRFSAERPKGSFSTLEIQRTEQGDSAMYLCASSSAGTDTQYFGPGTRLTVL.

This clonotype was detected many times. The chain recombines TRBV27 with TRBJ1-5; TRBD1 is a possible D gene (5 bases). CDR3 size: 17 residues. V was cut by 0 bases and J by 4 bases, with 16 bases left in between. The germline gives CDR1 MNHEY, CDR2 SMNVEV (reference sequence). The CDR3 region is CASSLSPPGGGNQPQHF. CDR3 DNA sequence: TGTGCCAGCAGTTTATCCCCCCCCGGGGGAGGTAATCAGCCCCAGCATTTT.

This clonotype showed up many times. The rearrangement uses TRBV20-1 and TRBJ2-7, with unresolved D. Per germline, CDR1 DFQATT and CDR2 SNEGSKA (reference sequence). CDR3 length equals 13 residues. Trimming cost V 1 base and J 2 bases, with 9 bases left between them. The CDR3 here is CSARGRIPYEQYF. The DNA of the CDR3 is TGCAGTGCTAGAGGGCGGATACCCTACGAGCAGTACTTC.

This clonotype showed up many times. This chain links TRBV29-1 with TRBJ1-1; D is ambiguous. Germline V gene data show CDR1 as SQVTM and CDR2 as ANQGSEA. This CDR3 is 10 amino acids long. V was clipped by 3 bases and J by 6 bases, with 5 bases between them. CDR3 in amino acids: CSVETPEAFF. The CDR3 DNA sequence: TGCAGCGTTGAGACTCCTGAAGCTTTCTTT.

With respect to this clonotype: This may arise from a read error, as a much more abundant clone is one base away. The CDR3 spells CACSEEVGPNPEAFF. The DNA for the CDR3 is TGTGCCTGCAGTGAAGAAGTAGGTCCTAATCCTGAAGCTTTCTTT. The genes are TRBV6-1 and TRBJ1-1, with D uncertain. This CDR3 has 15 residues. Germline lookup yields CDR1 MNHNS and CDR2 SASEGT.

The V call is TRBV15, the J call TRBJ2-3; 9 nucleotides match TRBD2. The CDR3 is 19 amino acids. Looked up from germline, CDR1 is LNHNV and CDR2 is YYDKDF (reference sequence). J gave up 0 bases and V 5 bases, and 15 bases lay outside the gene matches. This chain's CDR3 is CATSVGAGGILTSTDTQYF. In DNA form, the CDR3 reads TGTGCCACCAGCGTAGGAGCGGGGGGCATCTTAACCAGCACAGATACGCAGTATTTT. The complete variable domain, with remaining parts taken from reference TRBV15 and TRBJ2-3, reads DAMVIQNPRYQVTQFGKPVTLSCSQTLNHNVMYWYQQKSSQAPKLLFHYYDKDFNNEADTPDNFQSRRPNTSFCFLDIRSPGLGDTAMYLCATSVGAGGILTSTDTQYFGPGTRLTVL.

This clonotype was recorded at least ten times. The chain employs TRBV20-1 and TRBJ2-5; D call uncertain. Germline CDR1 and CDR2: DFQATT and SNEGSKA (reference sequence). Trimming left V 3 bases short and J 5 bases short, with 7 bases between. The CDR3 is made up of 11 amino acids. The CDR3 region has the DNA TGCAGTGCTAGCCCTGCGGAGACCCAGTACTTC. This gives the protein CSASPAETQYF.

This clonotype was detected ten times or more. The chain carries TRBV3-1 and TRBJ1-6; TRBD1 might be the D (6 bases). Germline V gene lookup returns CDR1 LGHDT and CDR2 YNNKEL (reference sequence). The CDR3 length is 14 residues. Trimming removed 2 bases at V and 8 bases at J, with 10 bases between. This chain's CDR3 is CASSQTGFYSPLHF. CDR3 sequence (DNA): TGTGCCAGCAGCCAAACAGGGTTTTATTCACCCCTCCACTTT.

J is TRBJ1-4 and V is TRBV5-1; the D is unclear. The germline V and J ends were trimmed by 0 bases and 1 base, with 7 bases remaining between them. The CDR3 has 15 residues. Germline values: CDR1 SGHRS, CDR2 YFSETQ. CDR3 sequence reads: CASSLERQTNEKLFF. In DNA form, the CDR3 reads TGCGCCAGCAGCTTGGAGCGCCAAACTAATGAAAAACTGTTTTTT.

This clonotype has a count of ten or more. The rearrangement joins TRBV14 to TRBJ2-4; D gene unclear. The V gene lost 0 bases and the J gene lost 15 bases, with 15 bases spanning the gap. Germline CDR1 reads SGHDN; CDR2 reads FVKESK. The CDR3 has 13 residues. Here the CDR3 reads CASSQDIMGNRYF. In nucleotides, the CDR3 is TGTGCCAGCAGCCAAGATATAATGGGAAATAGGTACTTC.

This clonotype was observed many times. The V and J genes are TRBV12-3 or TRBV12-4 and TRBJ2-7; D is undetermined. Trimming shortened V by 7 bases and J by 0 bases, and 10 bases separated the two germline ends. The CDR3 extends over 13 amino acids. DNA of the CDR3: TGTGCCAGCACCCCGTCGGTCTCCTACGAGCAGTACTTC. Protein product: CASTPSVSYEQYF.

This clonotype has more than one count but fewer than ten. This chain links TRBV27 with TRBJ1-4; D is uncertain. V was cut by 4 bases and J by 3 bases, with 6 bases left in between. This CDR3 has 13 amino acids. Per germline, CDR1 MNHEY and CDR2 SMNVEV (reference sequence). The CDR3 bases are TGTGCCAGCAGTTGGGGATCTAATGAAAAACTGTTTTTT. Protein: CASSWGSNEKLFF.

This clonotype showed up many times. The V call is TRBV6-5, the J call TRBJ2-7, with TRBD1 identical over 7 bases. From germline, CDR1 is MNHEY and CDR2 SVGAGI. The CDR3 is 14 amino acids. J was trimmed by 4 bases and V by 5 bases; bases with no gene match: 8. The CDR3 coding sequence is TGTGCCAGCAGTGCCCGCGGCAGGGGGTACGAGCAGTACTTC. It translates to CASSARGRGYEQYF.

At least ten counts were recorded for this clonotype. The CDR3 DNA is TGTGCCACCAGCAGGACAAGACAGGCCTTCTATGGCTACACCTTC. Translated: CATSRTRQAFYGYTF. The chain combines TRBV15 with TRBJ1-2, with TRBD1 as a possible D gene (6 bases). V lost 3 bases, J lost 4 bases, and 15 bases lay in between. This CDR3 has 15 amino acids. The germline V gene encodes CDR1 LNHNV and CDR2 YYDKDF (reference sequence).

This clonotype was seen many times. V gene TRBV28 combines with J gene TRBJ2-5, with 10 bases that match TRBD1. The germline V gene has CDR1 MDHEN and CDR2 SYDVKM. This CDR3 comprises 16 residues. Unmatched junction bases numbered 5, after V lost 2 bases and J lost 2 bases. CDR3 protein: CASSLTRTGGQETQYF. CDR3 DNA: TGTGCCAGCAGTTTAACCCGGACAGGGGGTCAAGAGACCCAGTACTTC.

At least ten counts were recorded for this clonotype. This rearrangement joins TRBV19 to TRBJ1-5, with 12 bases lining up with TRBD1. Germline V gives CDR1 LNHDA, CDR2 SQIVND (reference sequence). Losses at the gene ends were 1 base for V and 6 bases for J; bases not matched to a gene: 4. This CDR3 is 16 amino acids long. The CDR3 region is CASSIVGQGASQPQHF. DNA for the CDR3: TGTGCCAGTAGTATAGTGGGACAGGGGGCCTCTCAGCCCCAGCATTTT.

This chain connects TRBV5-6 to TRBJ2-7; 8 nucleotides match TRBD1. The CDR3 totals 14 residues. Per germline, CDR1 SGHDT and CDR2 YYEEEE. With V trimmed by 1 base and J by 4 bases, 4 bases remained unmatched. This chain's CDR3 is CASSLNRGAYEQYF. The CDR3, as DNA: TGTGCCAGCAGCTTGAACAGGGGGGCGTACGAGCAGTACTTC.

This clonotype was seen a handful of times. The chain employs TRBV27 and TRBJ1-6; perhaps TRBD1 as D (5 bases). The germline gives CDR1 MNHEY, CDR2 SMNVEV (reference sequence). V was cut by 3 bases and J by 3 bases, with 9 bases left in between. CDR3 size: 15 residues. DNA of the CDR3: TGTGCCAGCAGTTTGGGGCTGAACTATAATTCACCCCTCCACTTT. It yields the protein CASSLGLNYNSPLHF.

This clonotype has a count of ten or more. The rearrangement links TRBV20-1 to TRBJ2-3; 7 positions agree with TRBD2. J lost 5 bases, V lost 0 bases, and 11 bases had no gene match. This CDR3 comprises 16 residues. Germline V gives CDR1 DFQATT, CDR2 SNEGSKA (reference sequence). The CDR3 loop is CSARDRSSGNKDTQYF. Written as DNA, the CDR3 is TGCAGTGCTAGAGATCGGTCTAGCGGTAATAAAGATACGCAGTATTTT.

The table lists this clonotype with many counts. The chain couples TRBV28 to TRBJ1-5, with TRBD1 as a possible D gene (6 bases). Germline V gives CDR1 MDHEN, CDR2 SYDVKM. The length of the CDR3 is 14 residues. Trimming shortened V by 9 bases and J by 4 bases, and 16 bases separated the two germline ends. In DNA form, the CDR3 reads TGTGCCAGTTGGACAGCTCCGCGTAATCAGCCCCAGCATTTT. Translated: CASWTAPRNQPQHF.

On this clonotype: With a much larger clone just one base away, this may be a read error. V gene TRBV7-2 combines with J gene TRBJ2-2; D is uncertain. There are 12 residues in the CDR3. Germline CDR1 SGHTA, CDR2 FQGNSA. V lost 5 bases and J lost 3, with 4 bases in between. CDR3 region: CASSPYTGELFF. The CDR3 bases are TGTGCCAGCAGCCCGTACACCGGGGAGCTGTTTTTT. Using reference TRBV7-2 and TRBJ2-2 for the parts outside the CDR3, the full variable domain is GAGVSQSPSNKVTEKGKDVELRCDPISGHTALYWYRQSLGQGLEFLIYFQGNSAPDKSGLPSDRFSAERTGGSVSTLTIQRTQQEDSAVYLCASSPYTGELFFGEGSRLTVL.

This clonotype was recorded many times. This chain links TRBV29-1 with TRBJ2-5; D not certain. Germline V gene lookup returns CDR1 SQVTM and CDR2 ANQGSEA. The CDR3 sequence is 13 residues long. V lost 0 bases and J lost 5, with 10 bases in between. The CDR3 sequence is CSVEEPIQETQYF. The CDR3 DNA is TGCAGCGTTGAAGAACCCATTCAGGAGACCCAGTACTTC.

The chain carries TRBV4-3 and TRBJ1-6; D is undetermined. V lost 0 bases to trimming and J lost 0 bases, with 15 bases between them. The germline V gene encodes CDR1 LGHNA and CDR2 YSLEER. There are 19 residues in the CDR3. The CDR3: CASSQEGSRKSSYNSPLHF. CDR3 in DNA: TGCGCCAGCAGCCAAGAAGGTTCCAGGAAAAGCTCCTATAATTCACCCCTCCACTTT.

In this sample, this clonotype turned up many times. The V gene is TRBV6-1, the J gene TRBJ2-3; 9 nucleotides align to TRBD1. V lost 1 base and J lost 2; bases outside the gene matches: 1. This CDR3 is 15 amino acids long. Germline assignment: CDR1 MNHNS and CDR2 SASEGT. The CDR3: CASSEGTGDTDTQYF. CDR3 DNA: TGTGCCAGCAGTGAAGGGACAGGGGACACAGATACGCAGTATTTT.

This chain connects TRBV29-1 to TRBJ2-3; 8 positions agree with TRBD2. The CDR3 is made up of 12 amino acids. CDR1 and CDR2 from the germline V gene are SQVTM and ANQGSEA. J lost 6 bases, V lost 5 bases, and 4 bases had no gene match. In nucleotides, the CDR3 is TGCAGCGTTCTCAGCGGGAGCGATACGCAGTATTTT. Its protein is CSVLSGSDTQYF.

This clonotype appeared many times. Since the CDR3 does not end with the conserved phenylalanine or tryptophan, this likely comes from a read error. Because the CDR3's place on the DNA is in doubt, the DNA is left out and the CDR3 is given as listed by TCRdb. The V call is TRBV15, the J call TRBJ2-7; no check of the table's D call, TRBD1, against the DNA was made. Germline lookup yields CDR1 LNHNV and CDR2 YYDKDF (reference sequence). The CDR3 is 11 amino acids in total, end residues counted. The CDR3 loop is CATSREEAGDS.

V usage is TRBV29-1 and J usage is TRBJ2-5; D possibly uses TRBD1 or TRBD2 (5 bases each). Per germline, CDR1 SQVTM and CDR2 ANQGSEA. CDR3 size: 12 residues. Trimming stripped 6 bases from V and 7 bases from J, with 15 bases between. The DNA for the CDR3 is TGCAGCGTGGACCGGGACGCAGGGACCCAGTACTTC. It yields the protein CSVDRDAGTQYF.

This clonotype was recorded at least ten times. The chain couples TRBV3-1 to TRBJ2-5; TRBD2 aligns across 12 bases. With V trimmed by 4 bases and J by 1 base, 4 bases remained unmatched. This CDR3 comprises 16 residues. Germline V lookup: CDR1 LGHDT, CDR2 YNNKEL (reference sequence). CDR3 coding DNA: TGTGCCAGCAGCCGAGGACTAGCGGGGATCCAAGAGACCCAGTACTTC. It yields the protein CASSRGLAGIQETQYF.

This clonotype was counted many times. The chain links TRBV28 to TRBJ1-6; tentative D call: TRBD1 (6 bases). V lost 7 bases, J lost 4 bases, and 14 bases lay in between. CDR1 is MDHEN and CDR2 is SYDVKM in the germline V gene. The CDR3 has 15 amino acids. CDR3 in amino acids: CASIDGQNYNSPLHF. In DNA form, the CDR3 reads TGTGCCAGCATCGACGGACAGAATTATAATTCACCCCTCCACTTT.

This clonotype was counted at least ten times. The chain is built from TRBV7-6 and TRBJ2-3; the D call may be TRBD1 or TRBD2 (5 bases each). V lost 5 bases, J lost 1 base, and 10 bases lay in between. The germline V gene encodes CDR1 SGHVS and CDR2 FNYEAQ. The CDR3 consists of 14 residues. CDR3 DNA: TGTGCCAGCAGCCAACCGGGGCGCACAGATACGCAGTATTTT. This sequence encodes CASSQPGRTDTQYF.

This clonotype has just a few counts. The V and J genes are TRBV27 and TRBJ2-7, with TRBD1 matching over 9 bases. CDR1 and CDR2 from the germline V gene are MNHEY and SMNVEV (reference sequence). Trimming at V came to 6 bases and at J to 1 base, leaving 1 base not matched to a gene. The CDR3 covers 13 residues. The CDR3 sequence: CASRGTGSYEQYF. In nucleotides, the CDR3 is TGTGCCAGCAGGGGGACAGGGTCCTACGAGCAGTACTTC.

This clonotype was recorded a few times. The gene calls are TRBV20-1 and TRBJ1-5; D may be TRBD1 (6 bases). The CDR3 runs 16 residues. The V end lost 6 bases, the J end lost 5 bases, and 23 bases lay between the germline ends. The germline V gene encodes CDR1 DFQATT and CDR2 SNEGSKA (reference sequence). The DNA of the CDR3 is TGCAGTGCGACTGACGGACAGACTGGGTACTATCAGCCCCAGCATTTT. Its protein product is CSATDGQTGYYQPQHF.